A single sample gave rise to the 13 T cell receptor beta chains below, sequenced in a study of early T cells in non-severe SARS-CoV-2 infection. TCRdb re-called the 5' RACE reads through MiXCR, storing one row per CDR3 protein. The sample gives 56,000 or so distinct CDR3 sequences, more than 13% of which show up once; roughly 4.3% is in the top ten. Sequencing was performed on whole blood, taken at baseline. These receptors all come from an adult who was a healthcare worker with PCR-confirmed SARS-CoV-2 infection or an uninfected control (not recorded which).

This clonotype appeared a few times. This sequence joins TRBV6-1 and TRBJ2-2; a weak D match, TRBD2 (7 bases). Trimming removed 8 bases at V and 4 bases at J, with 17 bases between. CDR1 is MNHNS, CDR2 SASEGT, per germline. The length of the CDR3 is 15 residues. CDR3 in amino acids: CASRRGGAGTGELFF. The CDR3 bases are TGTGCCAGCCGTCGAGGGGGGGCAGGCACCGGGGAGCTGTTTTTT.

The chain combines TRBV11-2 with TRBJ2-4; TRBD2 matches 8 bases. J lost 0 bases, V lost 5 bases, and 12 bases had no gene match. Germline V gene lookup returns CDR1 SGHAT and CDR2 FQNNGV. The CDR3 has 18 amino acids. The CDR3 region has the DNA TGTGCCAGCAGCCCCGGGACTAGGAGGGCGAGAGCCAAAAACATTCAGTACTTC. This sequence encodes CASSPGTRRARAKNIQYF.

This clonotype has a count of ten or more. J is TRBJ1-1 and V is TRBV6-1, with D perhaps TRBD1 (5 bases). Trimming took off 10 bases at V and 2 bases at J, with 17 bases between the two ends. The CDR3 has 14 residues. Germline V gene lookup returns CDR1 MNHNS and CDR2 SASEGT. CDR3 amino acids: CATLIGGSNTEAFF. The CDR3 DNA reads TGTGCCACCCTGATCGGGGGGTCAAACACTGAAGCTTTCTTT.

The table lists this clonotype with a few counts. The V and J genes are TRBV27 and TRBJ2-7; D ambiguous. The CDR3 loop spans 14 amino acids. V lost 0 bases to trimming and J lost 3 bases, with 9 bases between them. CDR1 and CDR2 from the germline V gene are MNHEY and SMNVEV (reference sequence). The CDR3: CASSLSDGNYEQYF. The CDR3 DNA reads TGTGCCAGCAGTTTATCTGACGGAAACTACGAGCAGTACTTC.

This clonotype has just a few counts. The gene calls are TRBV28 and TRBJ1-6; tentatively, D is TRBD1 (5 bases). The CDR3 is made up of 15 amino acids. Trimming removed 8 bases from V and 6 bases from J, with 17 bases in between. In germline, CDR1 is MDHEN, CDR2 SYDVKM. The CDR3 DNA follows: TGTGCCAGCTCGGGCCTACAGGCGGTTAATTCACCCCTCCACTTT. Amino acids: CASSGLQAVNSPLHF.

The CDR3 coding sequence is TGTGCCAGCAGTTATGATTTTAACTATGGCTACACCTTC. It codes for CASSYDFNYGYTF. The chain couples TRBV28 to TRBJ1-2; D is uncertain. Per the germline V gene, CDR1 is MDHEN and CDR2 is SYDVKM. V shed 4 bases and J shed 1 base, with 7 bases lying between them. The CDR3 has 13 residues.

This chain joins TRBV7-9 and TRBJ2-7, with TRBD1 matching over 8 bases. This CDR3 is built from 15 residues. Losses at the gene ends were 5 bases for V and 2 bases for J; bases not matched to a gene: 8. CDR1 is SEHNR, CDR2 FQNEAQ, per germline (reference sequence). The CDR3 DNA is TGTGCCAGCAGCGGTGGGACAGGAACCCCCTACGAGCAGTACTTC. Translated, it gives CASSGGTGTPYEQYF.

The chain is built from TRBV6-2 or TRBV6-3 and TRBJ2-7, with D hard to call. The germline gives CDR1 MNHEY, CDR2 SVGEGT. The CDR3 is 13 amino acids. Deletions cut 2 bases from V and 2 bases from J, with 7 bases between. The CDR3 spells CASSYGPAYEQYF. The CDR3 nucleotides read TGTGCCAGCAGTTACGGGCCAGCCTACGAGCAGTACTTC.

The rearrangement uses TRBV10-2 and TRBJ1-5; tentative D call: TRBD1 (5 bases). Trimming removed 4 bases from V and 6 bases from J, with 10 bases in between. There are 13 residues in the CDR3. Per germline, CDR1 WSHSY and CDR2 SAAADI. The CDR3 nucleotides are TGCGCCAGCAGTGTGGGGGGGACTCAGCCCCAGCATTTT. Protein: CASSVGGTQPQHF.

J is TRBJ2-5 and V is TRBV28, with D perhaps TRBD1 or TRBD2 (5 bases each). Trimming left V 5 bases short and J 5 bases short, with 15 bases between. The CDR3 covers 14 residues. From germline, CDR1 is MDHEN and CDR2 SYDVKM. DNA of the CDR3: TGTGCCAGCAGTCGGACTGACAGCCGGGAGACCCAGTACTTC. It is translated as CASSRTDSRETQYF.

The chain links TRBV30 to TRBJ2-5; D might be TRBD1 (6 bases). V lost 0 bases and J lost 4, with 6 bases in between. The CDR3 extends over 12 amino acids. Looked up from germline, CDR1 is GTSNPN and CDR2 is SVGIG (reference sequence). CDR3 nucleotides: TGTGCCTGGAGTGTACAGGGAGAGACCCAGTACTTC. Translated, it gives CAWSVQGETQYF.

V gene TRBV10-3 combines with J gene TRBJ2-6; possible D gene TRBD1, 5 bases. Germline V gives CDR1 ENHRY, CDR2 SYGVKD. V shed 4 bases and J shed 7 bases, with 8 bases lying between them. CDR3 length: 13 amino acids. The CDR3: CAISGQSANVLTF. CDR3 coding DNA: TGTGCCATCAGTGGACAGTCTGCCAACGTCCTGACTTTC.

There are many counts of this clonotype. The J gene is TRBJ2-2, the V gene TRBV12-3 or TRBV12-4; D is ambiguous. The CDR3 loop spans 15 amino acids. With 3 bases removed from V and 4 bases from J, the gap between germline ends came to 12 bases. The CDR3 DNA sequence: TGTGCCAGCAGTTTTTCCCCCGTGAGCACCGGGGAGCTGTTTTTT. It specifies CASSFSPVSTGELFF.